A single T cell receptor (beta chain) is shown here with its context. This specimen comes from a study of blood T cell repertoires in COVID-19. The overall study: T cells, B-cell-depleted T cells, or PBMCs provided the cDNA or gDNA that served as material.

CDR3 length: 14 amino acids. V shed 6 bases and J 5 bases; nucleotides not matched to a gene: 9. Per the germline V gene, CDR1 is SNHLY and CDR2 is FYNNEI. In the original analysis: For nucleated cells, counts were estimated from reference gene primer amplification. TCRdb's table, derived via immunoSEQ multiplex PCR, lists solely in-frame clones and lacks some. That table is the source of V, J and clone size, and D and trimming were worked out from the DNA. The sample lists nearly 300,000 clones; 89% were seen once. Before they entered the study, exposed participants had met a COVID-19 case within 2 weeks.

The genes are TRBV2 and TRBJ2-7; 8 bases align to TRBD1. The material sequenced was PBMCs or T cells enriched from blood (not recorded which). This receptor was identified in a woman between 45 and 60 years old who had been exposed to COVID-19. Written as DNA, the CDR3 is TGTGCCAGCAGCAGGACAGGGTACGGAGACGAGCAGTACTTC. Protein: CASSRTGYGDEQYF.